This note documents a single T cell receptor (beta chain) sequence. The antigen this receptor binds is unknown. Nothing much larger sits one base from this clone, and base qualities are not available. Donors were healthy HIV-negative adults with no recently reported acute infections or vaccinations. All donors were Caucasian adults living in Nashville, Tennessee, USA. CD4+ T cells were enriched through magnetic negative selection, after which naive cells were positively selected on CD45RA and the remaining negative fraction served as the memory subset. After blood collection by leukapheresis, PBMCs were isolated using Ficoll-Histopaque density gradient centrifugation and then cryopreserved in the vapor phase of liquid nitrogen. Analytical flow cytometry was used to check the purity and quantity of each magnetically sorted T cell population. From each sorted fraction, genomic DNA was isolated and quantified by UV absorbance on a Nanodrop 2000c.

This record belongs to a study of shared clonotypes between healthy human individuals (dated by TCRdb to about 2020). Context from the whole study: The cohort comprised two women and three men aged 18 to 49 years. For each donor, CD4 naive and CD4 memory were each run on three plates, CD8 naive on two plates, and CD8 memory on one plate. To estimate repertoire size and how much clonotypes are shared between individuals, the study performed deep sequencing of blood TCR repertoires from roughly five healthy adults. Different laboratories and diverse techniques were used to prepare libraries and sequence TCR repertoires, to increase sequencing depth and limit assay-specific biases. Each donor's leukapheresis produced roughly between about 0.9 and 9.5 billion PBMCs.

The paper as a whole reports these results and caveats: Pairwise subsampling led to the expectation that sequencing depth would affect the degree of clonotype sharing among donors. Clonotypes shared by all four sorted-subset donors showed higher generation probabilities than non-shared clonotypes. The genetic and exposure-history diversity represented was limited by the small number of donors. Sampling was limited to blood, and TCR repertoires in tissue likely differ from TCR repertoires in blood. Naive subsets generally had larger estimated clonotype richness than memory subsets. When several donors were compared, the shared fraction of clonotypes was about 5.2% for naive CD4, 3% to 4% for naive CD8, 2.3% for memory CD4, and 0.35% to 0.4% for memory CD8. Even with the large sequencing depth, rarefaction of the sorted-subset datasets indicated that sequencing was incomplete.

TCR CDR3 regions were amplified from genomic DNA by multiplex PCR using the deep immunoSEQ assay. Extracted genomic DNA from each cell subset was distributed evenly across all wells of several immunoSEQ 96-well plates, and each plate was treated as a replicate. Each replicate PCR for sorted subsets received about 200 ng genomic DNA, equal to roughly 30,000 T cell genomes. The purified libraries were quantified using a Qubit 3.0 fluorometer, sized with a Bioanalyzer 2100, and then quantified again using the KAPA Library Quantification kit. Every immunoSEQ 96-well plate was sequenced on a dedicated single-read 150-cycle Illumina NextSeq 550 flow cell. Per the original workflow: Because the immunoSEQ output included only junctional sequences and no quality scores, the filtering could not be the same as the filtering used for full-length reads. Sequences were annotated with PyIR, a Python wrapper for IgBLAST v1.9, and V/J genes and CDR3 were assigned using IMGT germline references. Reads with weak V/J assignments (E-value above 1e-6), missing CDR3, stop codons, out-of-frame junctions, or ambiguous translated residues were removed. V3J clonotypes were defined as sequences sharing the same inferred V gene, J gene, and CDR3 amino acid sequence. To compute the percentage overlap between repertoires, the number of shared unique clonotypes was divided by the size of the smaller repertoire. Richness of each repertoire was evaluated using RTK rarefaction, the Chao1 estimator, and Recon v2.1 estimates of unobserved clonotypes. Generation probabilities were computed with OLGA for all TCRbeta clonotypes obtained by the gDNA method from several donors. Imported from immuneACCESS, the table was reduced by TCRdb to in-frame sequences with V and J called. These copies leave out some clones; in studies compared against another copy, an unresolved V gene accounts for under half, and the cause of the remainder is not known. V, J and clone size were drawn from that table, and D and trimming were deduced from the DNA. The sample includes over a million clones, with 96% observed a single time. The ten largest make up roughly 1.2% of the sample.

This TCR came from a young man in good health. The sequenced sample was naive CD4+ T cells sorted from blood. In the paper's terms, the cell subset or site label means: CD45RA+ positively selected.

At the DNA level, the sequence is TGTGCCAGCAGTTCGGGACAGGGTTACGAAAAACTGTTTTTT. This gives the protein CASSSGQGYEKLFF. The chain couples TRBV28 to TRBJ1-4, and 9 junctional nucleotides match TRBD1. V is cut back by 4 bases and J by 8 bases, with 5 bases in the junction unmatched. The CDR3 holds 14 amino acids from the cysteine to the phenylalanine. CDR3 DNA only is kept here, 42 bases in frame from base 1. CDR1 and CDR2 were assigned from the germline V gene as MDHEN and SYDVKM.